Presented here are 7 T cell receptor beta chains from one specimen sequenced in a study of early T cells in non-severe SARS-CoV-2 infection. TCRdb re-called the 5' RACE reads with MiXCR, one entry per CDR3 protein. This repertoire shows some 57,000 distinct CDR3 sequences, more than 9.5% found once; its top ten account for 9.5% to 10%. The sample was whole blood. The receptor source for this set is an adult who was a healthcare worker with PCR-confirmed SARS-CoV-2 infection or an uninfected control (not recorded which).

This chain connects TRBV5-7 to TRBJ2-3, with 8 bases that match TRBD2. TRBV5-7 is filed as an ORF, its function uncertain. Losses at the gene ends were 0 bases for V and 1 base for J; bases not matched to a gene: 7. The CDR3 covers 17 residues. The CDR3 here is CASSLVRGGHRTDTQYF. The CDR3 DNA follows: TGTGCCAGCAGCTTGGTTCGGGGGGGGCATCGCACAGATACGCAGTATTTT.

The gene calls are TRBV6-2 or TRBV6-3 and TRBJ2-3, with 10 bases that match TRBD2. The CDR3 consists of 16 residues. The V gene's germline CDR1 is MNHEY and CDR2 SVGEGT. V dropped 5 bases and J dropped 1; count of bases not matched to a gene: 6. In DNA, the CDR3 is TGTGCCAGCAGTAAGCGGGGGGGCCCTGGCACAGATACGCAGTATTTT. This encodes CASSKRGGPGTDTQYF.

In this sample, this clonotype turned up a few times. The rearrangement links TRBV12-3 or TRBV12-4 to TRBJ2-3; D is perhaps TRBD2 (6 bases). This CDR3 has 15 residues. Deletions cut 3 bases from V and 5 bases from J, with 15 bases between. DNA of the CDR3: TGTGCCAGCAGTTTGGATTCCAGCGGGCTAGATACGCAGTATTTT. Protein: CASSLDSSGLDTQYF.

This clonotype was seen many times. The genes are TRBV4-1 and TRBJ1-1, with 10 bases fitting TRBD1. The germline V gene has CDR1 MGHRA and CDR2 YSYEKL. With V trimmed by 3 bases and J by 3 bases, 1 base remained unmatched. There are 14 residues in the CDR3. CDR3 sequence: CASSQDRGYTEAFF. As DNA, the CDR3 is TGCGCCAGCAGCCAGGACAGGGGGTACACTGAAGCTTTCTTT.

This chain uses TRBV7-9 with TRBJ2-7; D might be TRBD2 (5 bases). Trimming shortened V by 5 bases and J by 2 bases, and 13 bases separated the two germline ends. From germline, CDR1 is SEHNR and CDR2 FQNEAQ (reference sequence). The CDR3 covers 14 residues. This chain's CDR3 is CASSASPGTYEQYF. The CDR3 DNA reads TGTGCCAGCAGCGCCTCTCCCGGGACCTACGAGCAGTACTTC.

This clonotype was recorded at least ten times. This chain connects TRBV10-1 to TRBJ2-1; possibly TRBD2 for D (6 bases). The V gene lost 5 bases and the J gene lost 3 bases, with 11 bases spanning the gap. There are 14 residues in the CDR3. Germline V gene data show CDR1 as WNHNN and CDR2 as SYGVQD (reference sequence). CDR3 in amino acids: CASSFGGNYNEQFF. The CDR3 DNA reads TGCGCCAGCAGTTTCGGGGGAAACTACAATGAGCAGTTCTTC.

The CDR3 reads CASSVDMAQETQYF. In nucleotides, the CDR3 is TGTGCCAGCAGCGTAGATATGGCTCAAGAGACCCAGTACTTC. V is TRBV9 and J is TRBJ2-5, with no clear D. Trimming removed 0 bases at V and 2 bases at J, with 8 bases between. The germline V gene has CDR1 SGDLS and CDR2 YYNGEE. The CDR3 length is 14 residues.